What follows describes a single T cell receptor beta chain. Its antigen is as yet unknown. These data belong to a study of CD8+CD57+ T cells in acquired aplastic anemia. Study observations and caveats: Between patients and controls, CD8+ Simpson's diversity did not vary significantly.

The length of the CDR3 is 15 residues. V shed 5 bases and J 0 bases; nucleotides not matched to a gene: 3. Germline V lookup: CDR1 PRHDT, CDR2 FYEKMQ (reference sequence). Genomic DNA acted as the template from which TCR beta VDJ combination and CDR3 sequence profiling were carried out. MiXCR, run by TCRdb on the reads, gives a single entry per CDR3 protein. The sample shows about 170,000 distinct CDR3 sequences, 60% to 70% of them seen only once. The chain has TRBV13 and TRBJ2-1; 8 positions match TRBD1. Sequencing input: sorted CD4+, CD8+, or CD8+CD57+ T cells (not recorded which) from PBMCs. The source of this sequence is a human donor in good health. CDR3 nucleotides: TGTGCCAGCAGCGAGACAGGGGCCTCCTACAATGAGCAGTTCTTC. Protein sequence: CASSETGASYNEQFF.